The entry below gives a single T cell receptor (beta chain) sequence along with its context. Its antigen is unknown. The germline V gene encodes CDR1 SGHNT and CDR2 YYREEE (reference sequence). This CDR3 has 13 residues. Trimming removed 3 bases from V and 5 bases from J; junction bases left unmatched: 4. Profiling relied on immunoSEQ multiplex PCR, and the TCRdb table lists in-frame clones only, not all of them. The table shows under 35,000 clones, with around 93% occurring only once. The entry originates in a study of OX40 agonist ivuxolimab in advanced cancers. As for the study in general: Enrolled patients in dose escalation had cancers that were hepatocellular carcinoma, melanoma, renal cell or head and neck cancer.

Broader study findings: Expanded clones were, on average, more numerous among CD8+ T cells than CD4+.

The sequence was collected from an adult with an advanced solid tumor such as melanoma, head and neck, liver or kidney cancer. Material: CD4+ or CD8+ T cells sorted from blood, obtained in a trial of the OX40 agonist ivuxolimab. The rearrangement joins TRBV5-4 to TRBJ2-7, with 8 bases lining up with TRBD1. In DNA, the CDR3 is TGTGCCAGCAGCTGGGACAGGTCCCACGAGCAGTACTTC. Protein: CASSWDRSHEQYF.